The source of this T cell receptor (beta chain) is a study of graft-versus-host responses after intestinal transplantation. This clone was seen only once. Its antigen is not known. Profiling relied on immunoSEQ multiplex PCR, and the TCRdb table lists in-frame clones only, not all of them. The repertoire holds 80,000 to 100,000 clones, with 85% to 95% as singletons. V gave up 0 bases and J gave up 9 bases; unmatched junction bases: 7. The CDR3 has 16 amino acids. Germline V lookup: CDR1 SGHRS, CDR2 YFSETQ. The sample in question was unstimulated CD8+ T cells sorted from spleen or lymph node cells, obtained before transplant. The chain carries TRBV5-1 and TRBJ2-1; 12 bases map to TRBD2. The clonotype originates from a human donor who was the organ donor for an intestinal transplant. CDR3 in amino acids: CASSLEVGLAGSEQFF. The CDR3 region has the DNA TGCGCCAGCAGCTTGGAGGTCGGACTAGCGGGAAGTGAGCAGTTCTTC. Filled out from reference TRBV5-1 and TRBJ2-1, the complete variable domain reads KAGVTQTPRYLIKTRGQQVTLSCSPISGHRSVSWYQQTPGQGLQFLFEYFSETQRNKGNFPGRFSGRQFSNSRSEMNVSTLELGDSALYLCASSLEVGLAGSEQFFGPGTRLTVL.